The 8 T cell receptor beta chains presented below share a single source sample, sequenced in a study of T cells in localized non-small cell lung cancer. The protocol was immunoSEQ multiplex PCR, while the TCRdb copy is restricted to in-frame clones and leaves out a portion. The top ten hold under 8% of the sample, which has about 36,000 clones, around 85% seen once. Source: peripheral blood, taken before any cancer treatment. Receptors were obtained from a woman aged 35 to 70 with stage I lung adenocarcinoma.

This clone was counted a single time. The CDR3 bases are TGTGCCTCCAACGCTGGGGGGGCGTATGGAAACACCATATATTTT. Translated: CASNAGGAYGNTIYF. The chain carries TRBV30 and TRBJ1-3; perhaps TRBD1 as D (6 bases). Germline V CDR1 and CDR2: GTSNPN, SVGIG (reference sequence). The CDR3 covers 15 residues. The V end was cut by 7 bases, the J end by 3 bases, with 19 bases between.

The chain links TRBV4-1 to TRBJ1-4; D gene ambiguous. This CDR3 has 12 amino acids. V was cut by 1 base and J by 6 bases, with 3 bases left in between. CDR1 is MGHRA and CDR2 is YSYEKL in the germline V gene. In nucleotides, the CDR3 is TGCGCCAGCAGCCAAGCTTATGAAAAACTGTTTTTT. This encodes CASSQAYEKLFF.

The chain has TRBV6-1 and TRBJ2-3, with 8 bases matching TRBD2. V lost 4 bases to trimming and J lost 2 bases; unmatched junction nucleotides: 8. This CDR3 comprises 16 residues. Germline CDR1 reads MNHNS; CDR2 reads SASEGT. This chain's CDR3 is CASSGDSGAITDTQYF. The CDR3 DNA reads TGTGCCAGCAGTGGAGATAGCGGGGCGATCACAGATACGCAGTATTTT.

V and J are TRBV14 and TRBJ1-2; weak D call: TRBD1 (5 bases). The V and J ends lost 4 bases and 3 bases respectively, with 15 bases between them. This CDR3 contains 15 residues. The germline gives CDR1 SGHDN, CDR2 FVKESK. The CDR3 coding sequence is TGTGCCAGCAGCCCCCAGACAGATCGGTACTATGGCTACACCTTC. Protein sequence: CASSPQTDRYYGYTF.

The V gene is TRBV2, the J gene TRBJ1-5, with D possibly matching TRBD1 (6 bases). The germline V gene has CDR1 SNHLY and CDR2 FYNNEI. Trimming left V 6 bases short and J 7 bases short, with 19 bases between. CDR3 size: 15 residues. CDR3 in DNA: TGTGCCAGCAGCCGCGAGGGGGGGGCGGGGCAGCCCCAGCATTTT. Encoded protein: CASSREGGAGQPQHF.

The J gene is TRBJ1-1, the V gene TRBV7-2; tentatively, D is TRBD1 (6 bases). The CDR3 has 14 amino acids. V lost 1 base and J lost 10, with 16 bases in between. Germline V gives CDR1 SGHTA, CDR2 FQGNSA. The CDR3 here is CASSLGQGSGSAFF. DNA of the CDR3: TGTGCCAGCAGCTTAGGGCAGGGGAGCGGCTCAGCTTTCTTT. Filled out from reference TRBV7-2 and TRBJ1-1, the complete variable domain reads GAGVSQSPSNKVTEKGKDVELRCDPISGHTALYWYRQSLGQGLEFLIYFQGNSAPDKSGLPSDRFSAERTGGSVSTLTIQRTQQEDSAVYLCASSLGQGSGSAFFGQGTRLTVV.

Remarks on this clone: One junction end does not reproduce the germline sequence, and a read error may be involved. J is TRBJ2-5 and V is TRBV7-7; 7 positions match TRBD2. Germline V CDR1 and CDR2: SSHAT, FNYEAQ (reference sequence). The CDR3 contains 15 residues. DNA of the CDR3: TGTGCTAGCAGGAGGGGCGGGGGATTCCAGGAGACCCAGTACTTC. Translating it yields CASRRGGGFQETQYF.

The V gene is TRBV7-2, the J gene TRBJ2-4, with 8 bases that match TRBD1. Germline CDR1 SGHTA, CDR2 FQGNSA. The CDR3 is made up of 17 amino acids. J gave up 4 bases and V 0 bases, and 8 bases lay outside the gene matches. The CDR3: CASSLAQGQGAKNIQYF. The DNA for the CDR3 is TGTGCCAGCAGCTTAGCCCAGGGGCAGGGGGCTAAAAACATTCAGTACTTC.